Listed below are T cell receptor beta chains from one sample, sequenced in a study of a mutant IDH1 vaccine in newly diagnosed glioma. Assay: immunoSEQ multiplex PCR; the TCRdb copy retains only in-frame clones and omits some. The sample lists tens of thousands of clones, around 92% occurring once. The source material was PBMCs, sampled from a glioma patient treated with radiotherapy, temozolomide or both. The origin of the receptors is a man aged 50 or older with glioma. The CDR3 runs from the conserved cysteine through the conserved F or W. D genes are given only for firm matches. Not every row has a clone size; where given, it reads once, few, many or a size class.

CDR3: CASSYGQNSPLHF; DNA: TGTGCCAGCAGTTACGGACAGAATTCACCCCTCCACTTT; length: 13; size: -; D: -; J: TRBJ1-6; V: TRBV6-6
CDR3: CASQRPGGQPQHF; DNA: TGTGCTTCACAACGGCCGGGGGGCCAGCCCCAGCATTTT; length: 13; size: once; D: -; J: TRBJ1-5; V: TRBV2
CDR3: CASRWTGEGEQYF; DNA: TGTGCCAGCAGATGGACAGGGGAGGGCGAGCAGTACTTC; length: 13; size: -; D: TRBD1; J: TRBJ2-7; V: TRBV5-8
CDR3: CASSIAGTLNTGELFF; DNA: TGTGCCAGTAGTATTGCCGGGACCTTAAACACCGGGGAGCTGTTTTTT; length: 16; size: -; D: -; J: TRBJ2-2; V: TRBV19
CDR3: CASSEPSKGYTF; DNA: TGCGCCAGCAGCGAACCTAGTAAGGGCTACACCTTC; length: 12; size: -; D: -; J: TRBJ1-2; V: TRBV5-1
CDR3: CASSPWTGNGDEQFF; DNA: TGTGCCAGCAGCCCTTGGACAGGCAACGGCGATGAGCAGTTCTTC; length: 15; size: -; D: TRBD1; J: TRBJ2-1; V: TRBV9
CDR3: CASSVGTRNEQFF; DNA: TGTGCCAGCAGCGTCGGGACTAGGAATGAGCAGTTCTTC; length: 13; size: few; D: TRBD2; J: TRBJ2-1; V: TRBV9
CDR3: CASSWSRGAGETQYF; DNA: TGTGCCAGCAGCTGGTCGCGGGGGGCGGGGGAGACCCAGTACTTC; length: 15; size: -; D: TRBD2; J: TRBJ2-5; V: TRBV7-2
CDR3: CSVDRGSNYGYTF; DNA: TGCAGCGTTGACAGGGGTTCTAACTATGGCTACACCTTC; length: 13; size: once; D: -; J: TRBJ1-2; V: TRBV29-1
CDR3: CASSGETGNQPQHF; DNA: TGTGCCAGCTCCGGGGAGACAGGGAATCAGCCCCAGCATTTT; length: 14; size: -; D: TRBD1; J: TRBJ1-5; V: TRBV2
CDR3: CASSRDRSNTEAFF; DNA: TGTGCCAGCAGTCGGGACAGATCGAACACTGAAGCTTTCTTT; length: 14; size: -; D: TRBD1; J: TRBJ1-1; V: TRBV6-5
CDR3: CASSSPHTGELFF; DNA: TGTGCCAGCAGCTCCCCTCACACCGGGGAGCTGTTTTTT; length: 13; size: -; D: -; J: TRBJ2-2; V: TRBV6-1
CDR3: CASSLGGRYQETQYF; DNA: TGCGCCAGCAGCTTGGGAGGGCGGTACCAAGAGACCCAGTACTTC; length: 15; size: -; D: -; J: TRBJ2-5; V: TRBV5-1
CDR3: CASSRTGNTEAFF; DNA: TGTGCCAGCAGTAGGACAGGGAACACTGAAGCTTTCTTT; length: 13; size: -; D: TRBD1; J: TRBJ1-1; V: TRBV2
CDR3: CASIPLRYNEQFF; DNA: TGTGCCAGCATCCCCTTGCGATACAATGAGCAGTTCTTC; length: 13; size: -; D: -; J: TRBJ2-1; V: TRBV28
CDR3: CASSRWAYEQYF; DNA: TGTGCCAGCAGCCGCTGGGCCTACGAGCAGTACTTC; length: 12; size: medium-sized; D: -; J: TRBJ2-7; V: TRBV5-6
CDR3: CASSELGGKSSGNTIYF; DNA: TGTGCCAGCAGTGAATTGGGGGGGAAGAGCTCTGGAAACACCATATATTTT; length: 17; size: -; D: -; J: TRBJ1-3; V: TRBV6-1
CDR3: CASSMFGTSDYEQYF; DNA: TGTGCCAGTAGTATGTTTGGGACTAGCGACTACGAGCAGTACTTC; length: 15; size: -; D: TRBD2; J: TRBJ2-7; V: TRBV19
CDR3: CASSSRYSYSNQPQHF; DNA: TGTGCCAGCAGTTCCCGCTACAGCTATAGCAATCAGCCCCAGCATTTT; length: 16; size: -; D: -; J: TRBJ1-5; V: TRBV6-5
CDR3: CASSLGNQETQYF; DNA: TGTGCCAGCAGCTTAGGTAACCAAGAGACCCAGTACTTC; length: 13; size: -; D: -; J: TRBJ2-5; V: TRBV11-2
CDR3: CASSQNLAGATDTQYF; DNA: TGTGCCAGCAGCCAGAACCTAGCGGGGGCCACAGATACGCAGTATTTT; length: 16; size: -; D: TRBD2; J: TRBJ2-3; V: TRBV4-2
CDR3: CAISAVTGVSGYTF; DNA: TGTGCCATCAGTGCGGTGACAGGGGTGAGTGGCTACACCTTC; length: 14; size: -; D: TRBD1; J: TRBJ1-2; V: TRBV10-3
CDR3: CSKTGKYNEQFF; DNA: TGCAGTAAGACAGGGAAGTACAATGAGCAGTTCTTC; length: 12; size: -; D: TRBD1; J: TRBJ2-1; V: TRBV29-1
CDR3: CASSEEGWETQYF; DNA: TGTGCCAGCAGTGAAGAAGGTTGGGAGACCCAGTACTTC; length: 13; size: -; D: -; J: TRBJ2-5; V: TRBV2
CDR3: CASSPRNEKLFF; DNA: TGTGCCAGCTCACCACGGAATGAAAAACTGTTTTTT; length: 12; size: -; D: -; J: TRBJ1-4; V: TRBV18
CDR3: CASSAGRTDNSPLHF; DNA: TGTGCCAGCAGCGCGGGACGGACCGATAATTCACCCCTCCACTTT; length: 15; size: once; D: -; J: TRBJ1-6; V: TRBV9
CDR3: CASSANRQGNAYTF; DNA: TGTGCCAGCTCAGCTAACCGACAGGGGAATGCCTACACCTTC; length: 14; size: -; D: TRBD1; J: TRBJ1-2; V: TRBV18
CDR3: CASSRLTSNEKLFF; DNA: TGTGCCAGCAGTAGGCTTACAAGCAATGAAAAACTGTTTTTT; length: 14; size: -; D: -; J: TRBJ1-4; V: TRBV27
CDR3: CASSLSMGRDTIYF; DNA: TGTGCCAGCAGCCTCTCTATGGGGCGGGACACCATATATTTT; length: 14; size: -; D: -; J: TRBJ1-3; V: TRBV6-6
CDR3: CASSKQTGTVTEAFF; DNA: TGTGCCAGCAGTAAGCAGACAGGGACGGTCACTGAAGCTTTCTTT; length: 15; size: -; D: TRBD1; J: TRBJ1-1; V: TRBV27
CDR3: CASSGRTGEEGGELFF; DNA: TGTGCCAGCAGTGGTCGGACAGGGGAGGAGGGCGGGGAGCTGTTTTTT; length: 16; size: -; D: TRBD1; J: TRBJ2-2; V: TRBV2
CDR3: CASSESGGRAGDTQYF; DNA: TGTGCCAGCAGTGAATCTGGCGGGAGGGCCGGGGATACGCAGTATTTT; length: 16; size: -; D: TRBD2; J: TRBJ2-3; V: TRBV25-1
CDR3: CASSVQRAGTEAFF; DNA: TGTGCCAGTAGTGTACAAAGAGCCGGCACTGAAGCTTTCTTT; length: 14; size: -; D: -; J: TRBJ1-1; V: TRBV19
CDR3: CSVVFGLAVGNIQYF; DNA: TGCAGCGTTGTTTTTGGACTAGCAGTAGGAAACATTCAGTACTTC; length: 15; size: -; D: TRBD2; J: TRBJ2-4; V: TRBV29-1
CDR3: CASSLVIGTHTEAFF; DNA: TGCGCCAGCAGCTTGGTGATCGGGACGCACACTGAAGCTTTCTTT; length: 15; size: -; D: -; J: TRBJ1-1; V: TRBV5-1
CDR3: CASSVLDSSYNEQFF; DNA: TGTGCCAGCAGCGTACTCGACAGCTCCTACAATGAGCAGTTCTTC; length: 15; size: -; D: -; J: TRBJ2-1; V: TRBV9
CDR3: CASSPPGRTYEQYF; DNA: TGTGCCAGCAGCCCGCCCGGGAGAACCTACGAGCAGTACTTC; length: 14; size: -; D: -; J: TRBJ2-7; V: TRBV13
CDR3: CASSQDLTGTSGRWQYF; DNA: TGTGCCAGCAGCCAAGACCTCACCGGGACTAGCGGGAGGTGGCAGTACTTC; length: 17; size: -; D: TRBD2; J: TRBJ2-7; V: TRBV5-6
CDR3: CASSRRRGKRGMEPQHF; DNA: TGTGCCAGCAGCCGGAGGAGGGGAAAACGGGGCATGGAGCCCCAGCATTTT; length: 17; size: -; D: -; J: TRBJ1-5; V: TRBV5-8
CDR3: CASSLATPNSPLHF; DNA: TGTGCCAGCAGCTTAGCGACTCCAAATTCACCCCTCCACTTT; length: 14; size: -; D: -; J: TRBJ1-6; V: TRBV7-2